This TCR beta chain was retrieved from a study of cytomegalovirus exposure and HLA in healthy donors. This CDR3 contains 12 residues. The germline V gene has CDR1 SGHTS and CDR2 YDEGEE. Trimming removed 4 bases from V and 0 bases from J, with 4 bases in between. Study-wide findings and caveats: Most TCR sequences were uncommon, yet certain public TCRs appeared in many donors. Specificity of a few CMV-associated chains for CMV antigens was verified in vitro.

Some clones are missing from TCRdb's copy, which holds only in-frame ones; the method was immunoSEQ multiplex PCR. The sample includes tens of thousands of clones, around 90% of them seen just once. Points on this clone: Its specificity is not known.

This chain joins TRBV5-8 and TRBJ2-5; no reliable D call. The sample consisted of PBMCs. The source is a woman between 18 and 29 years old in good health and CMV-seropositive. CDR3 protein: CASSRYQETQYF. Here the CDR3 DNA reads TGTGCCAGCAGCCGGTACCAAGAGACCCAGTACTTC.